This T cell receptor (beta chain) emerged from a study of T cells in Graves' hyperthyroidism and ophthalmopathy. This clonotype has a count of ten or more. Amplification targeted TCR beta CDR3 regions from RNA transcripts. The primer set for the first-round RT-PCR of the TCR CDR3 was HTBI. In TCRdb, the multiplex PCR reads were re-called with MiXCR into one record per CDR3 protein. This table has more than 350,000 distinct CDR3 sequences, about 17% appearing once. Per germline, CDR1 LNHDA and CDR2 SQIVND (reference sequence). The CDR3 has 12 residues. V shed 10 bases, J shed 3 bases, and the junction held 5 bases outside the gene matches.

The sequencing input was blood. V is TRBV19 and J is TRBJ2-5; TRBD1 aligns across 7 bases. This receptor was identified in a woman aged 30 to 39 with Graves' hyperthyroidism that later progressed to Graves' ophthalmopathy. The CDR3 DNA is TGTGCCATCCCCGGGACAGAAGAGACCCAGTACTTC. This translates into CAIPGTEETQYF.